The sequence of this T cell receptor beta chain was determined in a study of cytotoxic CD8 clonotypes in ibrutinib-treated CLL. The study's findings and limits: Baseline clonality exceeded age-matched healthy donors and tracked circulating CD8+ T-cell counts. Treatment saw public clonotypes, which were uncommon, either contract or stay stable. Sample timing was unmatched between remission and later-progressing patients; lymph nodes unstudied.

This CDR3 has 12 residues. The germline V gene has CDR1 SNHLY and CDR2 FYNNEI. Trimming took 7 bases from V and 2 from J, leaving 7 bases between them. This clone was seen only a few times. The antigen remains undetermined. Roughly 1.8 micrograms of genomic DNA from cryopreserved PBMCs went into TCR beta libraries. This table comes from immunoSEQ multiplex PCR, and its TCRdb copy is limited to in-frame clones, with some not included. The data show almost 250,000 clones, with roughly 74% seen just once and roughly 14% held by the top ten. The sample was PBMCs, taken after 24 months of ibrutinib treatment. The genes are TRBV2 and TRBJ2-3; D is unclear. This clonotype originated in a human donor with chronic lymphocytic leukemia. CDR3 bases: TGTGCCAGCAACCCAGTCACAGATACGCAGTATTTT. Its translation: CASNPVTDTQYF.